This is a list of T cell receptor beta chains from one sample in a study of radiation and T cells in renal cell carcinoma. Repertoires were generated with immunoSEQ multiplex PCR, while TCRdb's copy carries only in-frame clones and drops some. The sample consists of 45,000 to 55,000 clones, roughly 80% of them appearing once. This specimen was blood, taken from a patient whose treatment included radiotherapy and nephrectomy. The receptors come from a woman between 65 and 79 years old with renal cell carcinoma. CDR3s include the opening cysteine and the closing phenylalanine or tryptophan. Each record gives: D gene, J gene, clone size, V gene, CDR3 DNA, CDR3 protein. A D gene is named only where the DNA matches it firmly. Only part of the rows carry a size: once, few, many, or a class if the clone is expanded.

TRBD2	TRBJ2-2	-	TRBV9	TGTGCCAGCAGCGTAGACGTCACTAGCGGGAGCCTTGCGAACACCGGGGAGCTGTTTTTT	CASSVDVTSGSLANTGELFF
-	TRBJ2-3	-	TRBV7-9	TGTGCCAGCAGAGATTATCCTAATCTCCAAGGTTATACGCAGTATTTT	CASRDYPNLQGYTQYF
-	TRBJ1-3	few	TRBV6-4	TGTGCCAGCAGTGATTCAGTGGACTCTGGAAACACCATATATTTT	CASSDSVDSGNTIYF
TRBD1	TRBJ1-1	-	TRBV27	TGTGCCAGCAGTTTTCAGGGGGGACCTGAAGCTTTCTTT	CASSFQGGPEAFF
TRBD2	TRBJ2-5	-	TRBV5-6	TGTGCCAGCAGCTGGGGACTAGCGGGAGTAGAGACCCAGTACTTC	CASSWGLAGVETQYF
TRBD1	TRBJ2-7	once	TRBV9	TGTGCCAGCAGCGAGGGACAGGCCAGCTCCTACGAGCAGTACTTC	CASSEGQASSYEQYF
TRBD1	TRBJ1-6	-	TRBV10-3	TGTGCCATCAGTGGGGACAGGCCGCGGGGAAGTAATTCACCCCTCCACTTT	CAISGDRPRGSNSPLHF
-	TRBJ2-5	-	TRBV2	TGTGCCAGCAGTGTTTATCGGGACCAGTACTTC	CASSVYRDQYF
TRBD2	TRBJ2-2	few	TRBV2	TGTGCCAGCAAGCGACTAGCGGGGGCCACCGGGGAGCTGTTTTTT	CASKRLAGATGELFF
-	TRBJ1-2	-	TRBV29-1	TGCAGCGTTGAAGAGAACTATGGCTACACCTTC	CSVEENYGYTF
-	TRBJ2-1	-	TRBV2	TGTGCCAGCAGTGAAACTTGGGACATAGGGCAGTTCTTC	CASSETWDIGQFF
TRBD1	TRBJ2-1	-	TRBV13	TGTGCCAGCAGCCAGACAGGGGGCTCGGGTGAGCAGATCTTC	CASSQTGGSGEQIF
-	TRBJ1-2	-	TRBV5-6	TGTGCCAGCAGCTTGGTGGGGAACTATGGCTACACCTTC	CASSLVGNYGYTF
TRBD1	TRBJ1-2	-	TRBV28	TGTGCCAGCAGCTTCGGGACAGCCGACTATGGCTACACCTTC	CASSFGTADYGYTF
-	TRBJ1-2	-	TRBV7-2	TGTGCCAGCAGCTTAGTTGAGGGTACTAACTATGGCTACACCTTC	CASSLVEGTNYGYTF
-	TRBJ2-3	-	TRBV18	TGTGCCAGCTCACCACTGGGTGGGGGCACAGATACGCAGTATTTT	CASSPLGGGTDTQYF
-	TRBJ2-2	few	TRBV19	TGTGCCACTACTCTCAGGGGGGACACCGGGGAGCTGTTTTTT	CATTLRGDTGELFF
-	TRBJ1-1	-	TRBV28	TGTGCCAGCAGTTACGGGGGACAAAAGCTTGAAGCTTTCTTT	CASSYGGQKLEAFF
-	TRBJ2-1	-	TRBV27	TGTGCCAGCAGTGACGGAAGCTCCTACAATGAGCAGTTCTTC	CASSDGSSYNEQFF
TRBD1	TRBJ2-5	-	TRBV27	TGTGCCAGCAGTTTGGACAGGGGGGGTATCCAAGAGACCCAGTACTTC	CASSLDRGGIQETQYF
-	TRBJ1-4	-	TRBV7-9	TGTGCCAGCAGCTTGCAGGGGATGTCCGAAAAACTGTTTTTT	CASSLQGMSEKLFF
TRBD2	TRBJ2-1	-	TRBV5-1	TGCGCCAGCAGCCGGAGGACTAGCGGTTCGGCCGATGAGCAGTTCTTC	CASSRRTSGSADEQFF
-	TRBJ1-1	-	TRBV27	TGTGCCAGCAGTCGTGGACTGGGGGGCACTGAAGCTTTCTTT	CASSRGLGGTEAFF